Listed below are T cell receptor beta chains from one sample, sequenced in a study of blood T cell repertoires in COVID-19. Assay: immunoSEQ multiplex PCR; the TCRdb copy retains only in-frame clones and omits some. Of about 59,000 clones listed, around 80% are singletons. Sequences were obtained from peripheral blood. The receptors were gathered from a man in his fifties or sixties with acute or convalescent COVID-19. Each CDR3 is given with its conserved first and last residue. D genes are given only for firm matches. Size values are once, few and many counts, or a class for expanded clones, and some rows have none.

j_call clone_size d_call v_call cdr3_length cdr3_aa cdr3_nt
TRBJ2-3 . . TRBV6-4 14 CASSELASTDTQYF TGTGCCAGCAGTGAGCTAGCCAGCACAGATACGCAGTATTTT
TRBJ2-1 . . TRBV6-5 14 CASSYPGMGNEQFF TGTGCCAGCAGTTACCCGGGGATGGGCAATGAGCAGTTCTTC
TRBJ1-1 . TRBD1 TRBV29-1 15 CSVEQGANTNTEAFF TGCAGCGTGGAACAGGGGGCAAATACGAACACTGAAGCTTTCTTT
TRBJ2-1 . TRBD1 TRBV29-1 15 CSVGSGGHSYNEQFF TGCAGCGTTGGTTCAGGGGGCCACAGCTACAATGAGCAGTTCTTC
TRBJ2-1 . . TRBV6-2/TRBV6-3 18 CASSYPGTYLSSYNEQFF TGTGCCAGCAGTTACCCGGGGACTTACCTCAGCTCCTACAATGAGCAGTTCTTC
TRBJ2-1 . . TRBV24-1 15 CATSRTTGAYNEQFF TGTGCCACCAGCCGTACAACAGGAGCCTACAATGAGCAGTTCTTC
TRBJ1-1 . . TRBV5-4 15 CASSSTGGMNTEAFF TGTGCCAGCAGCTCGACGGGGGGGATGAACACTGAAGCTTTCTTT
TRBJ1-2 . . TRBV10-3 14 CAISGQGSNYGYTF TGTGCCATCAGTGGTCAGGGGTCTAACTATGGCTACACCTTC
TRBJ1-1 . . TRBV19 13 CASSSGVDTEAFF TGTGCCAGTAGTTCAGGGGTCGACACTGAAGCTTTCTTT
TRBJ2-7 few . TRBV7-5 14 CARSSGTDPYEQYF TGTGCCAGAAGCTCGGGGACAGACCCCTACGAGCAGTACTTC
TRBJ2-7 few . TRBV9 15 CASSVGDSLGYEQYF TGTGCCAGCAGCGTAGGGGACTCTTTGGGCTACGAGCAGTACTTC
TRBJ1-6 . . TRBV24-1 12 CATSEGLSPLHF TGTGCCACCAGTGAGGGGCTTTCACCCCTCCACTTT
TRBJ1-5 . . TRBV18 15 CASSPVGQGSQPQHF TGTGCCAGCTCACCAGTGGGGCAGGGAAGTCAGCCCCAGCATTTT
TRBJ2-7 . TRBD2 TRBV6-2/TRBV6-3 16 CASSYNPAGVLSEQYF TGTGCCAGCAGTTACAACCCAGCGGGAGTCTTGAGCGAGCAGTACTTC
TRBJ1-1 . . TRBV3-1/TRBV3-2 16 CASSQDRSGERTEAFF TGTGCCAGCAGCCAAGATAGATCAGGGGAGCGCACTGAAGCTTTCTTT
TRBJ1-1 . . TRBV30 12 CAWSVREPEAFF TGTGCCTGGAGTGTTAGGGAGCCTGAAGCTTTCTTT
TRBJ2-7 . TRBD2 TRBV5-4 15 CASSPSGASSYEQYF TGTGCCAGCAGCCCTAGCGGGGCAAGCTCCTACGAGCAGTACTTC
TRBJ1-1 few . TRBV6-5 14 CASSTGMGGTEAFF TGTGCCAGTAGTACCGGGATGGGGGGTACTGAAGCTTTCTTT
TRBJ2-7 . TRBD1 TRBV28 15 CASTSTGTGWYEQYF TGTGCCAGCACCTCAACCGGGACAGGATGGTACGAGCAGTACTTC
TRBJ2-7 . TRBD2 TRBV6-5 15 CASTSAGGPSGEQYF TGTGCCAGCACCAGCGCGGGAGGGCCCTCGGGCGAGCAGTACTTC
TRBJ2-3 . . TRBV28 14 CASSLLLATDTQYF TGTGCCAGCAGTTTGCTCTTAGCAACAGATACGCAGTATTTT
TRBJ1-1 . TRBD1 TRBV2 16 CASPKVLRQGNTEAFF TGTGCCAGCCCGAAAGTACTCCGACAGGGGAACACTGAAGCTTTCTTT
TRBJ1-1 . . TRBV28 12 CATESLYTEAFF TGTGCCACCGAGTCCCTATACACTGAAGCTTTCTTT
TRBJ1-1 . . TRBV27 16 CASSFYGEGMNTEAFF TGTGCCAGCAGTTTTTACGGGGAGGGCATGAACACTGAAGCTTTCTTT
TRBJ2-2 . TRBD1 TRBV18 19 CASSVPKRGTGGNTGELFF TGTGCCAGCTCAGTCCCCAAGAGAGGGACAGGGGGAAACACCGGGGAGCTGTTTTTT
TRBJ1-2 . TRBD1 TRBV3-1/TRBV3-2 13 CASTKGTDYGYTF TGTGCCAGTACAAAAGGGACAGACTATGGCTACACCTTC
TRBJ2-3 . . TRBV28 14 CASTAGDRPDTQYF TGTGCCAGCACCGCAGGGGACCGGCCAGATACGCAGTATTTT
TRBJ2-3 once TRBD2 TRBV24-1 15 CATSDWGTTTDTQYF TGTGCCACCAGTGATTGGGGGACTACCACAGATACGCAGTATTTT
TRBJ2-2 . TRBD1 TRBV2 15 CASSPQGVSPGELFF TGTGCCAGCAGTCCACAGGGGGTATCACCCGGGGAGCTGTTTTTT
TRBJ1-1 . . TRBV5-1 15 CASGEGTYLNTEAFF TGCGCCAGCGGCGAGGGGACATATTTGAACACTGAAGCTTTCTTT
TRBJ2-1 once . TRBV18 15 CASSPPTPAYNEQFF TGTGCCAGCTCACCACCAACCCCAGCCTACAATGAGCAGTTCTTC
TRBJ2-7 . TRBD2 TRBV19 15 CASSIGTRPSYEQYF TGTGCCAGTAGTATTGGGACTAGGCCATCCTACGAGCAGTACTTC
TRBJ1-5 . . TRBV7-8 15 CASSLNRQGNQPQHF TGTGCCAGCAGCTTGAATCGGCAGGGCAATCAGCCCCAGCATTTT
TRBJ1-1 . . TRBV19 12 CASGGFNTEAFF TGTGCCAGTGGAGGGTTTAACACTGAAGCTTTCTTT
TRBJ1-3 . . TRBV10-2 15 CASSSFRSSGNTIYF TGCGCCAGCAGCTCCTTTCGGTCCTCTGGAAACACCATATATTTT
TRBJ2-7 once TRBD1 TRBV28 14 CASSYSDRDGEQYF TGTGCCAGCAGTTACTCAGACAGGGACGGCGAGCAGTACTTC
TRBJ1-5 . . TRBV28 14 CASRQGYSNQPQHF TGTGCCAGCAGACAGGGATATAGCAATCAGCCCCAGCATTTT
TRBJ2-1 . TRBD2 TRBV2 15 CASLPTSGRGDEQFF TGTGCCAGCCTTCCGACTAGCGGGAGAGGAGATGAGCAGTTCTTC
TRBJ2-1 . TRBD2 TRBV9 16 CASSPRVAGVNNEQFF TGTGCCAGCAGCCCCCGGGTAGCGGGAGTTAATAATGAGCAGTTCTTC